The T cell receptor beta chain described here comes from a study of blood T cell repertoires in COVID-19. Study-wide context: PBMCs, B-cell-depleted T cells, or T cells provided the cDNA or gDNA that made up the material.

V dropped 6 bases and J dropped 3 bases, with 8 bases sitting between them. Germline values: CDR1 LNHDA, CDR2 SQIVND (reference sequence). The CDR3 loop spans 12 amino acids. Authors' data handling: Reference gene primer amplification yielded estimated nucleated cell counts. The data were produced by immunoSEQ multiplex PCR, yet TCRdb's version contains in-frame clones alone and is incomplete. V and J calls and clone size come straight from that table; D and trimming were deduced from the DNA. The table records tens of thousands of clones, about 88% of them present only once. This clonotype was sampled from a human donor with active COVID-19. The donor label of this sample is uncertain. Sequences were obtained from peripheral blood. The chain links TRBV19 to TRBJ1-1; D possibly corresponds to TRBD1 (5 bases). DNA for the CDR3: TGTGCCAGTAGGTGGGGGGACACTGAAGCTTTCTTT. Its protein is CASRWGDTEAFF.